This T cell receptor (beta chain) stems from a study of chemoradiotherapy in HPV16-positive cancers. The study, taken as a whole, reports: Non-HPV-specific T cells did not expand in tumors during treatment, whereas candidate HPV-specific clones and E7-related motifs did.

From germline, CDR1 is MDHEN and CDR2 SYDVKM. V shed 2 bases and J shed 5 bases, with 18 bases lying between them. The CDR3 is 16 amino acids. Over chemoradiotherapy, repertoires were sampled more than once. Profiling relied on immunoSEQ multiplex PCR, and the TCRdb table lists in-frame clones only, not all of them. Of approximately 9,500 clones in the sample, 60% to 85% were seen once. Note on this clone: Its antigen is undetermined.

The material was tumor tissue, obtained from a patient who underwent chemoradiotherapy. This clonotype was sampled from a human donor with HPV-associated anogenital cancer. The chain joins TRBV28 to TRBJ1-2; the D is unclear. The CDR3 here is CASSLKRSPTRYGYTF. Written as DNA, the CDR3 is TGTGCCAGCAGTTTAAAGAGGAGCCCCACCCGATATGGCTACACCTTC.